Shown below are 20 T cell receptor beta chains from a single sample sequenced in a study of T cell responses to AZD1222 COVID-19 vaccine. Clones were read by immunoSEQ multiplex PCR, and TCRdb kept only the in-frame ones, dropping some. The sample contains some 180,000 clones, 80% to 90% of which appear only once. The material sequenced was peripheral blood, taken on day 0 of AZD1222 vaccination. These TCRs come from an adult in good health.

This chain's CDR3 is CASSNPPNTDTQYF. CDR3 in DNA: TGCGCCAGCAGTAACCCGCCGAACACAGATACGCAGTATTTT. This chain links TRBV5-1 with TRBJ2-3; D is uncertain. The germline V gene has CDR1 SGHRS and CDR2 YFSETQ. The ends were cut back, 5 bases at V and 2 bases at J, with 12 bases in the middle. The CDR3 sequence is 14 residues long.

The rearrangement joins TRBV28 to TRBJ2-1; perhaps TRBD2 as D (5 bases). This CDR3 is built from 12 residues. V was cut by 3 bases and J by 10 bases, with 10 bases left in between. Germline V gene data show CDR1 as MDHEN and CDR2 as SYDVKM. CDR3 amino acids: CASSLSGREQFF. DNA for the CDR3: TGTGCCAGCAGTTTGAGCGGCCGGGAGCAGTTCTTC.

The chain recombines TRBV4-3 with TRBJ2-1; D is uncertain. There are 16 residues in the CDR3. Trimming left V 0 bases short and J 13 bases short, with 22 bases between. Germline V gene lookup returns CDR1 LGHNA and CDR2 YSLEER. The CDR3 sequence: CASSQEPPHGGQYQFF. DNA for the CDR3: TGCGCCAGCAGCCAAGAGCCCCCCCACGGTGGGCAATACCAGTTCTTC.

This sequence joins TRBV28 and TRBJ1-4, with D possibly TRBD1 on 5 matching bases. Germline values: CDR1 MDHEN, CDR2 SYDVKM. This CDR3 has 15 residues. V lost 7 bases to trimming and J lost 7 bases, with 19 bases between them. CDR3 amino acids: CASTTRSGWVEKLFF. Here the CDR3 DNA reads TGTGCCAGCACCACTCGATCAGGGTGGGTTGAAAAACTGTTTTTT.

This clone occurred a few times. The chain is built from TRBV29-1 and TRBJ2-6; D tentatively fits TRBD1 or TRBD2 (5 bases each). This CDR3 contains 16 residues. CDR1 and CDR2 from the germline V gene are SQVTM and ANQGSEA. V lost 5 bases and J 0 bases, leaving 14 bases between the germline ends. The CDR3 DNA follows: TGCAGCGTTTTTCGGGACGTTGACTCTGGGGCCAACGTCCTGACTTTC. It is translated as CSVFRDVDSGANVLTF.

This clone was detected once. The chain couples TRBV9 to TRBJ2-3; D is ambiguous. Trimming shortened V by 2 bases and J by 4 bases, and 11 bases separated the two germline ends. The CDR3 contains 14 residues. Germline lookup yields CDR1 SGDLS and CDR2 YYNGEE. The CDR3 reads CASSVGQRSDTQYF. The CDR3, as DNA: TGTGCCAGCAGCGTCGGGCAGCGATCAGATACGCAGTATTTT. Full variable domain (missing parts from reference TRBV9 and TRBJ2-3): DSGVTQTPKHLITATGQRVTLRCSPRSGDLSVYWYQQSLDQGLQFLIQYYNGEERAKGNILERFSAQQFPDLHSELNLSSLELGDSALYFCASSVGQRSDTQYFGPGTRLTVL.

The J gene is TRBJ1-1, the V gene TRBV7-9; tentative D call: TRBD1 (5 bases). The germline V gene encodes CDR1 SEHNR and CDR2 FQNEAQ (reference sequence). CDR3 length: 16 residues. The V and J ends lost 1 base and 3 bases respectively, with 15 bases between them. In DNA, the CDR3 is TGTGCCAGCAGCTTAGACGGGGGGACGACCGACACTGAAGCTTTCTTT. Translating it yields CASSLDGGTTDTEAFF.

The chain employs TRBV7-2 and TRBJ2-3, with 13 positions matching TRBD2. The CDR3 is 15 residues long. V was clipped by 4 bases and J by 7 bases; unmatched bases: 5. Germline CDR1 reads SGHTA; CDR2 reads FQGNSA. The CDR3 here is CASSSPGLAGYTQYF. In DNA form, the CDR3 reads TGTGCCAGCAGCTCCCCGGGACTAGCGGGATATACGCAGTATTTT.

The V call is TRBV7-3, the J call TRBJ2-1, with D possibly matching TRBD2 (5 bases). Trimming took off 0 bases at V and 6 bases at J, with 15 bases between the two ends. The length of the CDR3 is 16 residues. Germline loops: CDR1 SGHTA, CDR2 FQGTGA. The DNA for the CDR3 is TGTGCCAGCAGCTTAACGGGTCTAGCTGGCGGCAATGAGCAGTTCTTC. This translates into CASSLTGLAGGNEQFF.

The chain uses TRBV6-5 and TRBJ1-4; possibly TRBD1 for D (6 bases). The CDR3 is made up of 14 amino acids. Germline-derived CDR1 and CDR2 are MNHEY and SVGAGI. With 5 bases removed from V and 4 bases from J, the gap between germline ends came to 11 bases. The CDR3 spells CASSPTGFNEKLFF. In DNA form, the CDR3 reads TGTGCCAGCAGTCCCACAGGGTTTAATGAAAAACTGTTTTTT.

This chain joins TRBV10-2 and TRBJ2-7, with D perhaps matching TRBD1 or TRBD2 (5 bases each). CDR1 is WSHSY and CDR2 is SAAADI in the germline V gene. V shed 3 bases and J shed 7 bases, with 19 bases lying between them. The CDR3 extends over 15 amino acids. DNA for the CDR3: TGCGCCAGCAGTGAACCTTCGGGGCCAGAAGAAGAGCAGTACTTC. This sequence encodes CASSEPSGPEEEQYF.

The chain has TRBV2 and TRBJ2-2, with D uncertain. V lost 5 bases and J lost 1, with 14 bases in between. This CDR3 is built from 16 residues. From germline, CDR1 is SNHLY and CDR2 FYNNEI. The CDR3 region is CASSPLRPGNTGELFF. The CDR3 DNA is TGTGCCAGCAGTCCCCTCCGGCCGGGGAACACCGGGGAGCTGTTTTTT.

The chain links TRBV13 to TRBJ1-1, with D hard to call. Trimming cost V 5 bases and J 4 bases, with 14 bases left between them. Germline V lookup: CDR1 PRHDT, CDR2 FYEKMQ (reference sequence). This CDR3 is 14 amino acids long. CDR3 region: CASSPRPGGTEAFF. The CDR3 DNA reads as TGTGCCAGCAGCCCAAGGCCCGGTGGCACTGAAGCTTTCTTT.

This sequence joins TRBV28 and TRBJ2-4; no reliable D call. Germline CDR1 and CDR2: MDHEN and SYDVKM. This CDR3 region has 15 residues. V was clipped by 5 bases and J by 0 bases, with 11 bases between them. The CDR3 DNA is TGTGCCAGCAGTCCCGCCACCCTAGCCAAAAACATTCAGTACTTC. This encodes CASSPATLAKNIQYF.

V usage is TRBV4-3 and J usage is TRBJ2-1; no clear D gene. Germline CDR1 LGHNA, CDR2 YSLEER. There are 15 residues in the CDR3. V was shortened by 0 bases and J by 3 bases, with 9 bases between the two germline ends. The CDR3 nucleotides read TGCGCCAGCAGCCAAGAAAGACGAGACTACAATGAGCAGTTCTTC. It is translated as CASSQERRDYNEQFF.

This chain's CDR3 is CASSQQGGYYNEQFF. CDR3 DNA sequence: TGTGCCAGCAGCCAACAGGGGGGATACTACAATGAGCAGTTCTTC. The chain joins TRBV3-1 (or the pseudogene TRBV3-2) to TRBJ2-1; maybe TRBD1 (7 bases). V was shortened by 2 bases and J by 3 bases, with 11 bases between the two germline ends. The CDR3 sequence is 15 residues long. Looked up from germline, CDR1 is LGHDT and CDR2 is YNNKEL (reference sequence).

The chain has TRBV14 and TRBJ1-2; the D gene is possibly TRBD1 (5 bases). CDR3 length equals 14 residues. In germline, CDR1 is SGHDN, CDR2 FVKESK. Deletions cut 0 bases from V and 6 bases from J, with 11 bases between. The CDR3 DNA reads as TGTGCCAGCAGCCAAGACCTCTTGACAGATGGCTACACCTTC. The encoded protein is CASSQDLLTDGYTF.

The chain uses TRBV3-1 (or the pseudogene TRBV3-2) and TRBJ2-1; D is possibly TRBD1 (6 bases). The V gene lost 0 bases and the J gene lost 5 bases, with 11 bases spanning the gap. The CDR3 is 15 residues long. The V gene's germline CDR1 is LGHDT and CDR2 YNNKEL (reference sequence). The CDR3 DNA follows: TGTGCCAGCAGCCAAGATAGAGGACAGAACAATGAGCAGTTCTTC. Amino acids: CASSQDRGQNNEQFF.

The chain links TRBV5-1 to TRBJ2-2; D unclear. With 0 bases removed from V and 4 bases from J, the gap between germline ends came to 4 bases. This CDR3 is 13 amino acids long. Per germline, CDR1 SGHRS and CDR2 YFSETQ. The CDR3 loop reads CASSLGTTGELFF. The CDR3 nucleotides read TGCGCCAGCAGCTTGGGGACCACCGGGGAGCTGTTTTTT.

This chain connects TRBV28 to TRBJ2-2; 7 bases are a match to TRBD2. The trim removed 4 bases at V and 2 bases at J, leaving 13 bases unmatched. The germline V gene has CDR1 MDHEN and CDR2 SYDVKM. This CDR3 region has 18 residues. The CDR3 coding sequence is TGTGCCAGCAGTTCTCCCCTCGCGGCGGGAGAAAACACCGGGGAGCTGTTTTTT. Amino acid sequence: CASSSPLAAGENTGELFF.